What follows are 7 T cell receptor beta chains derived from one specimen sequenced in a study of T cell clonotyping in hematopoietic cell transplantation. This table comes from immunoSEQ multiplex PCR, and its TCRdb copy is limited to in-frame clones, with some not included. The data contain about 7,400 clones, 70% to 90% of them singletons. The time point denotes: recipient sample about 28 days before transplant, after cytoreduction. The material was peripheral blood mononuclear cells, obtained before stem cell transplant. Receptors originate from a man aged 55 to 70 with acute myeloid leukemia. Some clones in this sample may be carry-over from other donors' samples.

The chain links TRBV2 to TRBJ1-1, with a possible D match to TRBD1 (5 bases). The germline V gene encodes CDR1 SNHLY and CDR2 FYNNEI. The CDR3 spans 11 residues. CDR3 protein: CAGAENTEAFF. The DNA of the CDR3 is TGTGCTGGGGCCGAGAACACTGAAGCTTTCTTT.

This clone was picked up one time. The chain employs TRBV30 and TRBJ1-3, with D maybe TRBD1 (5 bases). V lost 1 base and J 3 bases, leaving 7 bases between the germline ends. The germline V gene has CDR1 GTSNPN and CDR2 SVGIG (reference sequence). This CDR3 comprises 13 residues. The CDR3 reads CAWSAGVGNTIYF. The CDR3 nucleotides are TGTGCCTGGAGTGCGGGGGTTGGAAACACCATATATTTT.

The V and J genes are TRBV28 and TRBJ2-1, with D possibly matching TRBD2 (5 bases). This CDR3 has 14 amino acids. Germline V gives CDR1 MDHEN, CDR2 SYDVKM. Trimming cost V 5 bases and J 8 bases, with 16 bases left between them. CDR3 protein: CASSLPTTFDEQFF. In DNA, the CDR3 is TGTGCCAGCAGTCTCCCGACTACCTTCGATGAGCAGTTCTTC.

The V and J genes are TRBV7-8 and TRBJ2-2, with 12 bases fitting TRBD1. The germline V gene has CDR1 SGHVS and CDR2 FQNEAQ. This CDR3 region has 17 residues. With V trimmed by 6 bases and J by 7 bases, 12 bases remained unmatched. In DNA form, the CDR3 reads TGTGCCAGCAGTCGTCCGGGACAGGGGGCATCGGGCGGGGAGCTGTTTTTT. Protein sequence: CASSRPGQGASGGELFF.

The rearrangement uses TRBV2 and TRBJ2-1, with 11 nucleotides matching TRBD2. This CDR3 region has 14 residues. Germline lookup yields CDR1 SNHLY and CDR2 FYNNEI. Unmatched junction bases numbered 15, after V lost 8 bases and J lost 15 bases. CDR3: CASGNPGLAAPLFF. The DNA for the CDR3 is TGTGCCAGCGGAAATCCGGGACTAGCGGCCCCGCTGTTCTTC.

The gene calls are TRBV30 and TRBJ2-3; D not certain. Germline CDR1 and CDR2: GTSNPN and SVGIG (reference sequence). The ends were cut back, 0 bases at V and 0 bases at J, with 1 base in the middle. The CDR3 is made up of 12 amino acids. CDR3 DNA: TGTGCCTGGAGTGTGAGCACAGATACGCAGTATTTT. It is translated as CAWSVSTDTQYF. The full variable domain, in which reference TRBV30 and TRBJ2-3 provide the parts outside the CDR3, is SQTIHQWPATLVQPVGSPLSLECTVEGTSNPNLYWYRQAAGRGLQLLFYSVGIGQISSEVPQNLSASRPQDRQFILSSKKLLLSDSGFYLCAWSVSTDTQYFGPGTRLTVL.

This clone turned up a few times. CDR3 amino acids: CASRPPPGGYGYTF. The CDR3 DNA is TGTGCCAGCAGACCCCCCCCAGGCGGTTATGGCTACACCTTC. The J gene is TRBJ1-2, the V gene TRBV28; D remains ambiguous. Germline assignment: CDR1 MDHEN and CDR2 SYDVKM. There are 14 residues in the CDR3. V was clipped by 6 bases and J by 5 bases, with 16 bases between them.